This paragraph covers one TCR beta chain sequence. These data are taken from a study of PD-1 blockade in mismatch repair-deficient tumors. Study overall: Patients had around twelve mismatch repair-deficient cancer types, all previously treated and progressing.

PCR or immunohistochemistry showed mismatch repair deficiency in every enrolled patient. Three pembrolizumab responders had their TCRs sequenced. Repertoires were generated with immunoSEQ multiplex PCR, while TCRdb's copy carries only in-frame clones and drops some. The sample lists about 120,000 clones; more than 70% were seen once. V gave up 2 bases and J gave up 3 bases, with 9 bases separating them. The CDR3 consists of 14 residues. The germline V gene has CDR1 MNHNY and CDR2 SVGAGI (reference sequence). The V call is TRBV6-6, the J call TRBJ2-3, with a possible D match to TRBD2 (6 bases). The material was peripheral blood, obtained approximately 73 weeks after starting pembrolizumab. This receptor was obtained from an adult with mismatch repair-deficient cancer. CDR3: CASSYGGSTDTQYF. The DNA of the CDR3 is TGTGCCAGCAGTTACGGGGGGAGTACAGATACGCAGTATTTT.